Here is one T cell receptor beta chain with its context. As yet, its antigen is unknown. J gave up 6 bases and V 7 bases, and 7 bases lay outside the gene matches. Germline loops: CDR1 SNHLY, CDR2 FYNNEI. CDR3 length: 14 amino acids. Time point meaning: week 23, last vaccination. Every single dose of the vaccine, 300 ug of mutant IDH1 20-mer peptide, came with topical imiquimod. The table came from immunoSEQ multiplex PCR; TCRdb's copy has only in-frame clones and leaves some out. The data show 45,000 to 65,000 clones, about 81% seen once. This entry comes from a study of a mutant IDH1 vaccine in newly diagnosed glioma.

Specimen: PBMCs, collected from a glioma patient whose treatment included an IDH1 peptide vaccine. This clonotype was obtained from a woman between 35 and 50 years old with glioma. Some clones in this sample may be carry-over from other donors' samples. The rearrangement joins TRBV2 to TRBJ2-1, with TRBD1 matching 9 bases. The DNA for the CDR3 is TGTGCCAGCATGGACAGGGGATTGTCCAATGAGCAGTTCTTC. As protein: CASMDRGLSNEQFF.